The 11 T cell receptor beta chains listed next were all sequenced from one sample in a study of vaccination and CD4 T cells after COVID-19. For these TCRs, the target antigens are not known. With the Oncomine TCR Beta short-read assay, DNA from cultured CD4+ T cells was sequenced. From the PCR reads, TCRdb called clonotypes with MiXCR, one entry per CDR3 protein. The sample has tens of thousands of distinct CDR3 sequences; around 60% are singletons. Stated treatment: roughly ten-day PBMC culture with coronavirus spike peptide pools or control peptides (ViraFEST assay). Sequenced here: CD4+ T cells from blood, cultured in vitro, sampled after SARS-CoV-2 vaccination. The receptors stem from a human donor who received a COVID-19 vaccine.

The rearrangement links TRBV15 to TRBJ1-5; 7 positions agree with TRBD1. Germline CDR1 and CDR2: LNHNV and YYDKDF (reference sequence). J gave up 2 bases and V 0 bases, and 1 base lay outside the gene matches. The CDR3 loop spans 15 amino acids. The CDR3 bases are TGTGCCACCAGCAGAGACGGGACAGGCAATCAGCCCCAGCATTTT. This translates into CATSRDGTGNQPQHF.

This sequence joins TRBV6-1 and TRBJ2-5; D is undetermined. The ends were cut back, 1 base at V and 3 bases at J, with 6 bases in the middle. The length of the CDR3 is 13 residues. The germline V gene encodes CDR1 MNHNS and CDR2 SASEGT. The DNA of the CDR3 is TGTGCCAGCAGTGAAGTGATTAAAGAGACCCAGTACTTC. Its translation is CASSEVIKETQYF.

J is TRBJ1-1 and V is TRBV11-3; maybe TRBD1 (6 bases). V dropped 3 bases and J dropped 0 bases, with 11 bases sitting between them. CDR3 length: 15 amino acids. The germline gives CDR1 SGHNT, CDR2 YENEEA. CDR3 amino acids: CASSFRTAVNTEAFF. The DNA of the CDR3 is TGTGCCAGCAGCTTTAGGACAGCCGTGAACACTGAAGCTTTCTTT.

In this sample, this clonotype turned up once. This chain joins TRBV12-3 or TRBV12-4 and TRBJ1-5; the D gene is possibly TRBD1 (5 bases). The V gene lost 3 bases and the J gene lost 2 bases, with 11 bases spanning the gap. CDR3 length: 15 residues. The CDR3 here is CASSFRAGGNQPQHF. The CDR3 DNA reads TGTGCCAGCAGTTTTAGGGCGGGGGGCAATCAGCCCCAGCATTTT.

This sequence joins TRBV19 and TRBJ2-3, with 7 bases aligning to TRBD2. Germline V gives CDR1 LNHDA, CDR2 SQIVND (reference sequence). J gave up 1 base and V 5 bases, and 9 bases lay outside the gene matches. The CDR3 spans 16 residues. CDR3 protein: CASSPRFRGGTDTQYF. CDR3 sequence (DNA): TGTGCCAGTAGTCCCCGATTTCGGGGGGGCACAGATACGCAGTATTTT.

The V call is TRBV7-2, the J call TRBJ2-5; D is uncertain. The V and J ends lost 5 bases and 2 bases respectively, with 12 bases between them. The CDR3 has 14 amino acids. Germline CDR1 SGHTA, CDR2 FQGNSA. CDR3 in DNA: TGTGCCAGCAGCCAATTAAGAAGACAAGAGACCCAGTACTTC. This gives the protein CASSQLRRQETQYF.

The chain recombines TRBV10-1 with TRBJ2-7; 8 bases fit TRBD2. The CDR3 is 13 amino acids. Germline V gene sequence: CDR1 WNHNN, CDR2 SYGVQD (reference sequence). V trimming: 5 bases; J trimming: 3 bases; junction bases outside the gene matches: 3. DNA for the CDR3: TGCGCCAGCAGTAGCGGGGGAAGCTACGAGCAGTACTTC. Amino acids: CASSSGGSYEQYF.

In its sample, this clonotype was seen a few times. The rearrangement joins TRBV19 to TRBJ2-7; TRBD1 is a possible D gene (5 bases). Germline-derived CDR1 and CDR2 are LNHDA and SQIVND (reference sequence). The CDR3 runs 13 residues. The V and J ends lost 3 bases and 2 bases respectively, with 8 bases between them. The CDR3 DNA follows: TGTGCCAGTAGTATCCAGGGCCCCTACGAGCAGTACTTC. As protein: CASSIQGPYEQYF.

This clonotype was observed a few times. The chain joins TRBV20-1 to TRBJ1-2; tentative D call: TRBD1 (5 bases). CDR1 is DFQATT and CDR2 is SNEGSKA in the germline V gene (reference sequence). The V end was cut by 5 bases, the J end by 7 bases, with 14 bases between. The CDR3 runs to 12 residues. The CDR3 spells CSAPSFGGGYTF. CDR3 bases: TGCAGTGCTCCCTCATTCGGGGGTGGCTACACCTTC.

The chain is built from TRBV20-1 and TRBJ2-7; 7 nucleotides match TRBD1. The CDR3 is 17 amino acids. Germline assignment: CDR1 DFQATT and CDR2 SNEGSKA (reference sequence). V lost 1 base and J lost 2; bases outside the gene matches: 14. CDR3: CSARVWGQPGIPYEQYF. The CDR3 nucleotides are TGCAGTGCTAGAGTGTGGGGACAGCCTGGGATCCCCTACGAGCAGTACTTC.

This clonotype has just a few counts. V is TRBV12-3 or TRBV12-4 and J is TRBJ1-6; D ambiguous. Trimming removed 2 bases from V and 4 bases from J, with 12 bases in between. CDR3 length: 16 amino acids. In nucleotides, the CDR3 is TGTGCCAGCAGTTTACTGTGGGGTTTGTATAATTCACCCCTCCACTTT. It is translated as CASSLLWGLYNSPLHF.